The 25 T cell receptor beta chains listed next were all sequenced from one sample in a study of cytomegalovirus exposure and HLA in healthy donors. Researchers ran the PCR with 60 Vbeta and 13 Jbeta primers. Generated by immunoSEQ multiplex PCR, the TCRdb table keeps only in-frame clones and is missing some. The sample includes 90,000 to 130,000 clones, around three quarters of them seen just once. Sequencing was done on a sample of PBMCs. Receptor source: a man younger than 40 in good health and CMV-seropositive.

V is TRBV5-1 and J is TRBJ2-3; 13 nucleotides agree with TRBD2. The CDR3 totals 18 residues. V was clipped by 7 bases and J by 1 base; unmatched bases: 12. Germline CDR1 and CDR2: SGHRS and YFSETQ. The CDR3 region is CASLKGTSGDWGTDTQYF. For the CDR3, the DNA is TGCGCCAGCCTCAAGGGGACTAGCGGGGATTGGGGCACAGATACGCAGTATTTT.

The V gene is TRBV5-6, the J gene TRBJ1-6; TRBD1 matches at 9 bases. After removal of 4 bases from V and 4 bases from J, the junction contained 6 bases not matched to a gene. This CDR3 is 16 amino acids long. Germline CDR1 SGHDT, CDR2 YYEEEE. CDR3: CASSEGQGAYNSPLHF. CDR3 nucleotides: TGTGCCAGCAGCGAGGGACAGGGAGCATATAATTCACCCCTCCACTTT.

In nucleotides, the CDR3 is TGTGCCAGCAGCATCTCCGGGACAGGGAGATCAACCTACAATGAGCAGTTCTTC. Residues: CASSISGTGRSTYNEQFF. V usage is TRBV5-6 and J usage is TRBJ2-1, with 9 positions matching TRBD1. CDR1 and CDR2 from the germline V gene are SGHDT and YYEEEE. The CDR3 covers 18 residues. The junction had 13 bases not matched to a gene; V was cut back by 4 bases and J by 2 bases.

Worth noting for this clone: Other DNA sequences within the sample encode an identical CDR3. V and J are TRBV6-1 and TRBJ1-5; TRBD1 matches at 9 bases. This CDR3 region has 13 residues. The junction had 6 bases not matched to a gene; V was cut back by 10 bases and J by 5 bases. Germline CDR1 MNHNS, CDR2 SASEGT. CDR3 coding DNA: TGTGCCACCACGGACAGGGGTTATCAGCCCCAGCATTTT. Translated: CATTDRGYQPQHF.

This chain links TRBV5-1 with TRBJ2-7; TRBD2 matches at 12 bases. Losses at the gene ends were 0 bases for V and 6 bases for J; bases not matched to a gene: 7. CDR1 SGHRS and CDR2 YFSETQ come from the germline V gene. CDR3 length: 16 amino acids. The CDR3 sequence is CASSLALAGGQGEQYF. The CDR3 DNA follows: TGCGCCAGCAGCTTGGCGCTAGCGGGGGGGCAAGGCGAGCAGTACTTC.

For this clone: The junction does not match germline at one end; this may be a read error. DNA for the CDR3: TGTGCCTGGAGTCCCGACGGGTATGGCTACCCCTTC. Translated: CAWSPDGYGYPF. V is TRBV30 and J is TRBJ1-2; D not certain. The CDR3 runs to 12 residues. The germline gives CDR1 GTSNPN, CDR2 SVGIG (reference sequence).

The chain couples TRBV28 to TRBJ1-2, with 12 positions matching TRBD1. The CDR3 is made up of 15 amino acids. Germline V gene sequence: CDR1 MDHEN, CDR2 SYDVKM. V shed 7 bases, J shed 6 bases, and the junction held 9 bases outside the gene matches. This chain's CDR3 is CASTPPGTGGHGYTF. In DNA form, the CDR3 reads TGTGCCAGCACCCCCCCCGGGACAGGGGGCCATGGCTACACCTTC.

The chain is built from TRBV21-1 and TRBJ1-2. TRBV21-1 represents a pseudogene. This CDR3 is 14 amino acids long. CDR3 amino acids: CASSKEAGRGGYTF. The DNA for the CDR3 is TGTGCCAGCAGCAAAGAAGCGGGGCGGGGTGGCTACACCTTC.

The rearrangement joins TRBV2 to TRBJ2-3; tentative D call: TRBD2 (6 bases). This CDR3 spans 15 amino acids. The V and J ends lost 4 bases and 7 bases respectively, with 18 bases between them. The germline CDR1 and CDR2 sequences are SNHLY and FYNNEI. The CDR3 loop is CASSALAPLGYTQYF. In DNA form, the CDR3 reads TGTGCCAGCAGTGCCCTAGCGCCCTTAGGGTATACGCAGTATTTT.

In its sample, this clone was seen many times. This chain joins TRBV6-6 and TRBJ1-5, with D hard to call. Germline CDR1 reads MNHNY; CDR2 reads SVGAGI (reference sequence). The CDR3 loop spans 13 amino acids. The V gene lost 8 bases and the J gene lost 0 bases, with 8 bases spanning the gap. CDR3 DNA sequence: TGTGCCAGCGACTCCCTTAGCAATCAGCCCCAGCATTTT. This codes for CASDSLSNQPQHF.

Points on this clone: The sample carries other DNA sequences with the same CDR3. The rearrangement uses TRBV9 and TRBJ1-1; TRBD1 might be the D (5 bases). Per germline, CDR1 SGDLS and CDR2 YYNGEE. The CDR3 totals 13 residues. V was clipped by 2 bases and J by 3 bases, with 8 bases between them. CDR3 bases: TGTGCCAGCAGCGTTGGAGGGGACACTGAAGCTTTCTTT. This translates into CASSVGGDTEAFF.

This clone was observed once. The V and J genes are TRBV4-1 and TRBJ2-3; 8 bases map to TRBD2. CDR1 and CDR2 (germline): MGHRA, YSYEKL. V dropped 0 bases and J dropped 4; count of bases not matched to a gene: 9. This CDR3 has 17 residues. The CDR3 spells CASSQDMTGGAPDTQYF. The CDR3 coding sequence is TGCGCCAGCAGCCAAGATATGACCGGGGGGGCGCCAGATACGCAGTATTTT.

CDR3 protein: CASSLRAGRASTDTQYF. Here the CDR3 DNA reads TGTGCCAGCAGCTTACGAGCGGGGCGAGCTAGCACAGATACGCAGTATTTT. The V call is TRBV13, the J call TRBJ2-3, with TRBD2 matching over 7 bases. Germline trimming cut 2 bases from V and 0 bases from J; bases unmatched to any gene: 8. CDR3 length equals 17 residues. Germline V gene sequence: CDR1 PRHDT, CDR2 FYEKMQ (reference sequence).

The chain carries TRBV18 and TRBJ1-2; D might be TRBD1 (6 bases). Germline V lookup: CDR1 KGHSH, CDR2 LQKENI. The CDR3 totals 15 residues. Trimming cost V 4 bases and J 7 bases, with 19 bases left between them. The CDR3: CASSRDISHRGGYTF. The DNA of the CDR3 is TGTGCCAGCTCACGGGACATCTCTCATCGGGGTGGCTACACCTTC. Together with reference TRBV18 and TRBJ1-2, the CDR3 gives the full variable domain: NAGVMQNPRHLVRRRGQEARLRCSPMKGHSHVYWYRQLPEEGLKFMVYLQKENIIDESGMPKERFSAEFPKEGPSILRIQQVVRGDSAAYFCASSRDISHRGGYTFGSGTRLTVV.

CDR3: CASSQGLAKDTQYF. CDR3 nucleotides: TGTGCCAGCAGCCAAGGACTAGCGAAAGATACGCAGTATTTT. This rearrangement joins TRBV5-6 to TRBJ2-3, with 9 bases aligning to TRBD2. With 4 bases clipped from V and 5 bases from J, the junction kept 5 bases outside the gene matches. This CDR3 spans 14 amino acids. CDR1 is SGHDT and CDR2 is YYEEEE in the germline V gene.

The genes are TRBV5-1 and TRBJ2-5, with 10 nucleotides matching TRBD2. V trimming: 1 base; J trimming: 4 bases; junction bases outside the gene matches: 4. The CDR3 length is 15 residues. The germline CDR1 and CDR2 sequences are SGHRS and YFSETQ. The CDR3: CASSLQAGGAETQYF. The CDR3 DNA reads as TGCGCCAGCAGCTTGCAAGCGGGGGGGGCAGAGACCCAGTACTTC.

This clone was detected once. The V and J genes are TRBV2 and TRBJ2-6, with 7 bases matching TRBD2. Germline CDR1 and CDR2: SNHLY and FYNNEI. The CDR3 is made up of 16 amino acids. V lost 1 base to trimming and J lost 1 base; unmatched junction nucleotides: 1. In nucleotides, the CDR3 is TGTGCCAGCAGTGAAGTGGGGGGGTCTGGGGCCAACGTCCTGACTTTC. This codes for CASSEVGGSGANVLTF.

This clone was counted a single time. J is TRBJ1-2 and V is TRBV6-5, with D possibly matching TRBD1 (5 bases). Germline-derived CDR1 and CDR2 are MNHEY and SVGAGI. The CDR3 spans 12 residues. V lost 6 bases and J lost 4, with 9 bases in between. Here the CDR3 DNA reads TGTGCCAGCAGGGTGGGGGGCTATGGCTACACCTTC. Translated, it gives CASRVGGYGYTF.

This chain connects TRBV7-9 to TRBJ1-1, with D perhaps matching TRBD1 (5 bases). CDR3 length: 13 amino acids. V gave up 5 bases and J gave up 0 bases, with 7 bases separating them. Germline assignment: CDR1 SEHNR and CDR2 FQNEAQ (reference sequence). CDR3 DNA: TGTGCCAGCAGCGCGGACATGAACACTGAAGCTTTCTTT. The encoded protein is CASSADMNTEAFF. The full variable domain, its missing parts supplied by reference TRBV7-9 and TRBJ1-1, is DTGVSQNPRHKITKRGQNVTFRCDPISEHNRLYWYRQTLGQGPEFLTYFQNEAQLEKSRLLSDRFSAERPKGSFSTLEIQRTEQGDSAMYLCASSADMNTEAFFGQGTRLTVV.

This clone was seen a handful of times. The chain employs TRBV7-9 and TRBJ2-1; D is perhaps TRBD2 (5 bases). V was trimmed by 5 bases and J by 1 base, leaving 18 bases between them. This CDR3 is 17 amino acids long. The V gene's germline CDR1 is SEHNR and CDR2 FQNEAQ (reference sequence). CDR3 in DNA: TGTGCCAGCAGCGCCCCCGCGGCGGGTTCTTCCTACAATGAGCAGTTCTTC. Protein: CASSAPAAGSSYNEQFF.

V usage is TRBV9 and J usage is TRBJ1-6; weak D call: TRBD1 (5 bases). The germline V and J ends were trimmed by 4 bases and 7 bases, with 12 bases remaining between them. The CDR3 is 14 amino acids. Germline assignment: CDR1 SGDLS and CDR2 YYNGEE. The CDR3 DNA follows: TGTGCCAGCAGCCCCCGGGAGGGGAATTCACCCCTCCACTTT. Its protein product is CASSPREGNSPLHF.

This clone was observed a few times. This sequence joins TRBV27 and TRBJ1-6; 9 bases agree with TRBD1. In germline, CDR1 is MNHEY, CDR2 SMNVEV (reference sequence). The CDR3 has 18 amino acids. Trimming removed 0 bases from V and 6 bases from J; junction bases left unmatched: 9. CDR3 coding DNA: TGTGCCAGCAGTTTATCGAGAACCGGGACAGGGAGTAATTCACCCCTCCACTTT. It is translated as CASSLSRTGTGSNSPLHF.

This chain uses TRBV7-9 with TRBJ2-1, with TRBD2 matching over 12 bases. Germline lookup yields CDR1 SEHNR and CDR2 FQNEAQ (reference sequence). This CDR3 has 13 residues. The junction had 4 bases not matched to a gene; V was cut back by 11 bases and J by 5 bases. The CDR3 DNA sequence: TGTGCCGGCGCTAGCGGGGGGGACAATGAGCAGTTCTTC. Encoded protein: CAGASGGDNEQFF.

The J gene is TRBJ1-3, the V gene TRBV7-2; D ambiguous. Deletions cut 1 base from V and 2 bases from J, with 6 bases between. Germline V gene lookup returns CDR1 SGHTA and CDR2 FQGNSA. This CDR3 is 14 amino acids long. CDR3 nucleotides: TGTGCCAGCAGCTTAGGGGAGACTGGAAACACCATATATTTT. As protein: CASSLGETGNTIYF. The variable domain in full, with the rest retrieved from reference TRBV7-2 and TRBJ1-3, is GAGVSQSPSNKVTEKGKDVELRCDPISGHTALYWYRQSLGQGLEFLIYFQGNSAPDKSGLPSDRFSAERTGGSVSTLTIQRTQQEDSAVYLCASSLGETGNTIYFGEGSWLTVV.

The chain links TRBV5-1 to TRBJ2-2, with 7 bases that match TRBD1. The junction had 11 bases not matched to a gene; V was cut back by 5 bases and J by 4 bases. CDR1 and CDR2 from the germline V gene are SGHRS and YFSETQ. CDR3 size: 16 residues. The CDR3 is CASSSGTALLTGELFF. The CDR3 DNA reads TGCGCCAGCAGTTCGGGGACAGCTCTACTCACCGGGGAGCTGTTTTTT.